This T cell receptor (beta chain) was captured in a study of T cell responses to AZD1222 COVID-19 vaccine. In this sample, this clone turned up a few times. Its antigen is unknown. Clones were read by immunoSEQ multiplex PCR, and TCRdb kept only the in-frame ones, dropping some. The data show tens of thousands of clones, 80% seen once. CDR3 length: 13 residues. Germline CDR1 reads SGHRS; CDR2 reads YFSETQ. V gave up 5 bases and J gave up 6 bases, with 12 bases separating them. Whole-study findings and limits: It should be noted that donors were predominantly white British and more often female, and clonal diversity was possibly underestimated. A rise in Spike-specific TCR breadth and depth followed two AZD1222 doses. Of the AZD1222 recipients, only 5 or 6 were seropositive at baseline.

This specimen was peripheral blood, taken on day 0 of AZD1222 vaccination. The clonotype was recovered from an adult in good health. J is TRBJ2-1 and V is TRBV5-1; D uncertain. As DNA, the CDR3 is TGCGCCAGCAGAGTGCGAAATTTCAATGAGCAGTTCTTC. This codes for CASRVRNFNEQFF.